The entry below gives a single T cell receptor beta chain sequence along with its context. Assay used: immunoSEQ multiplex PCR; TCRdb lists only in-frame clones, some missing. The table lists fewer than 500,000 clones, approximately 90% of them singletons. This entry belongs to a study of control samples from healthy donors and cancer patients. There are 14 residues in the CDR3. The V end was cut by 3 bases, the J end by 1 base, with 10 bases between. The germline gives CDR1 SGDLS, CDR2 YYNGEE. Sequencing was carried out using PBMCs. The sequence was collected from a man aged 40-49 years with head and neck cancer. V gene TRBV9 combines with J gene TRBJ2-5; a possible D gene is TRBD2 (5 bases). The CDR3 nucleotides read TGTGCCAGCAGCGACGGGGTGGCCCAAGAGACCCAGTACTTC. As protein: CASSDGVAQETQYF.